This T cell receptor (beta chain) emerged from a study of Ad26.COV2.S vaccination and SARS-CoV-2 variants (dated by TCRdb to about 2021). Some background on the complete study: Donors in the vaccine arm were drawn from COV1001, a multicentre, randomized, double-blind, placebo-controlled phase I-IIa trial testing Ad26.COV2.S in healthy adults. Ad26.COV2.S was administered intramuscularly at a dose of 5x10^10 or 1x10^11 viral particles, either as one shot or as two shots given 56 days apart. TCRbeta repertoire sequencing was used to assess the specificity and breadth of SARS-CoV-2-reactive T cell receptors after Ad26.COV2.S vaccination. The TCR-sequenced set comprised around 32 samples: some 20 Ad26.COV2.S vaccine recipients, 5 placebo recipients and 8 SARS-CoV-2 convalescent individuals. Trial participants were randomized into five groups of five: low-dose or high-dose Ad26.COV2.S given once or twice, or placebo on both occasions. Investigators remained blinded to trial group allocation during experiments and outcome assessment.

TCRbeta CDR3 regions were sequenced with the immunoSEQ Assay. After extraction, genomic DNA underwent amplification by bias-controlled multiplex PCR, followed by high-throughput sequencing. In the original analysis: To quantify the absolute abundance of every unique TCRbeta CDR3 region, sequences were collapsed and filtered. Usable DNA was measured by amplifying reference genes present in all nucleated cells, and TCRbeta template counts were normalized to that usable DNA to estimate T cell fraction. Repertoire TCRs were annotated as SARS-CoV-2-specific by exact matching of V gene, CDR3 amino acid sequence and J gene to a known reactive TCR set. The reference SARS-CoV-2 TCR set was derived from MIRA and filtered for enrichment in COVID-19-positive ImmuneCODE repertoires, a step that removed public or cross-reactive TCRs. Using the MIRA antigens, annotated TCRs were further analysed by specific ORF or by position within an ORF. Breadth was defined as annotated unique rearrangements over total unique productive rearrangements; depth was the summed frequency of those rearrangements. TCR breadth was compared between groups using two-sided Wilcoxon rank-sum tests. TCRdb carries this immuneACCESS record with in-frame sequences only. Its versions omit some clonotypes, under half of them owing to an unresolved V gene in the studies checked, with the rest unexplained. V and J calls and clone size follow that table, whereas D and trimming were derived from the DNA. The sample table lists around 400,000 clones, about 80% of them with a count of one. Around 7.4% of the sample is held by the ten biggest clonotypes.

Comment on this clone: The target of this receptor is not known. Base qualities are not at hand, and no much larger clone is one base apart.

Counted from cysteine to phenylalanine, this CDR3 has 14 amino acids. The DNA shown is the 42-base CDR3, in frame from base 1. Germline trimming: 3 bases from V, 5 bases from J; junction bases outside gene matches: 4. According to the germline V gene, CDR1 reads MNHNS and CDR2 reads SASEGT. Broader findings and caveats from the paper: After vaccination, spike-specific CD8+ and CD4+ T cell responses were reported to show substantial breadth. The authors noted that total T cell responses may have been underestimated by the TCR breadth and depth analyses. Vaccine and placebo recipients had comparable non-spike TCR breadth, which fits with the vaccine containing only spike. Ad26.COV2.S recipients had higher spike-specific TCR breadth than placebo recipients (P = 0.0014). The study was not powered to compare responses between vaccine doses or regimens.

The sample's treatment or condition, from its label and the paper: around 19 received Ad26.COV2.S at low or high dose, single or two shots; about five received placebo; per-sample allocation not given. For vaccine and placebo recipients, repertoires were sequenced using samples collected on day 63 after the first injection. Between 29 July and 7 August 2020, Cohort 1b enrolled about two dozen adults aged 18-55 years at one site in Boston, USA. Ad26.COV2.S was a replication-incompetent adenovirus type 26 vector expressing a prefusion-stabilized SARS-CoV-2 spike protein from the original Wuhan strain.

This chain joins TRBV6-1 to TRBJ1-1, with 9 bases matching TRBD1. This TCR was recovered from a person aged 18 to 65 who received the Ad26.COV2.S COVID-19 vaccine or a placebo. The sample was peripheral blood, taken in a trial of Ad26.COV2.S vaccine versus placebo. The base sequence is TGTGCCAGCAGTGACGGACAGGGGTGGACTGAAGCTTTCTTT. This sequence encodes CASSDGQGWTEAFF.